This T cell receptor beta chain was profiled in a study of human T cells and chemical hapten exposure. Study in general: The patient population, which was mostly female, had alopecia areata, totalis or universalis.

Germline values: CDR1 SGHRS, CDR2 YFSETQ. This CDR3 is built from 14 residues. Trimming took 3 bases from V and 7 from J; bases not matched to a gene: 7. TCRdb re-called the RACE reads with MiXCR, one entry per CDR3 protein. The repertoire has roughly 190,000 distinct CDR3 sequences, about a fifth of them found once; the top ten carry under 7.5%. Time point in this sample: patch test 1, 2 weeks after DPC sensitization. The treatment: therapeutic diphenylcyclopropenone sensitization with weekly scalp DPC. The sequencing here drew on whole blood, taken in connection with sensitization to the hapten diphenylcyclopropenone (DPC). The gene calls are TRBV5-1 and TRBJ2-1, with 7 bases identical to TRBD2. This clonotype originated in a woman aged 45 to 65 with alopecia areata. Some clones in this sample may be carry-over from other donors' samples. DNA for the CDR3: TGCGCCAGCAGCTACCCTAGCGGAGGGAATGAGCAGTTCTTC. Residues: CASSYPSGGNEQFF.